This TCR beta chain was obtained from a study of cytomegalovirus exposure and HLA in healthy donors. Study-level points and caveats: Researchers catalogued under 200 TCR beta chains as cytomegalovirus-associated.

About this clone itself: What it binds is unknown.

Primers: 60 Vbeta forward and 13 Jbeta reverse. In the authors' workflow: Later, roughly 77 million unique TCR beta chains were counted in an analysis, and roughly 11 million of them were shared. Assay used: immunoSEQ multiplex PCR; TCRdb lists only in-frame clones, some missing. The V and J calls and clone size were taken over from that table, and D and trimming were inferred from the DNA. The sample lists roughly 150,000 clones, over 70% occurring once. This CDR3 region has 15 residues. Trimming removed 4 bases from V and 3 bases from J; junction bases left unmatched: 7. The germline gives CDR1 LNHDA, CDR2 SQIVND (reference sequence).

The gene calls are TRBV19 and TRBJ2-5; TRBD2 agrees at 8 bases. This receptor was obtained from a woman younger than 35 in good health and CMV-seronegative. Sequenced material: PBMCs. The CDR3 reads CASSSPRGGKETQYF. For the CDR3, the DNA is TGTGCCAGTAGTAGTCCCCGGGGGGGAAAAGAGACCCAGTACTTC.